The TCR beta chain under discussion was sequenced for a study of preoperative IRX-2 immunotherapy in early breast cancer. Between the trimmed V and J ends, which lost 6 bases and 6 bases, there was a span of 14 bases. Germline V gene lookup returns CDR1 LGHNT and CDR2 FRNRAP. The CDR3 length is 13 residues. Treatment noted: preoperative locoregional IRX-2 cytokine immunotherapy. Preoperative locoregional IRX-2 cytokine immunotherapy was tested in the phase Ib source study. The repertoire was sequenced with immunoSEQ multiplex PCR; TCRdb's copy has only in-frame clones and lacks some. The table shows around 30,000 clones, with less than 90% occurring only once.

The chain links TRBV12-5 to TRBJ1-1; D is undetermined. The sample was lymph node tissue, taken from a patient treated with IRX-2 immunotherapy. The TCR comes from a human donor with breast cancer. The CDR3, as DNA: TGTGCTAGTGGCAGAGAGCGGACTTCTGAAGCTTTCTTT. Translation gives CASGRERTSEAFF.